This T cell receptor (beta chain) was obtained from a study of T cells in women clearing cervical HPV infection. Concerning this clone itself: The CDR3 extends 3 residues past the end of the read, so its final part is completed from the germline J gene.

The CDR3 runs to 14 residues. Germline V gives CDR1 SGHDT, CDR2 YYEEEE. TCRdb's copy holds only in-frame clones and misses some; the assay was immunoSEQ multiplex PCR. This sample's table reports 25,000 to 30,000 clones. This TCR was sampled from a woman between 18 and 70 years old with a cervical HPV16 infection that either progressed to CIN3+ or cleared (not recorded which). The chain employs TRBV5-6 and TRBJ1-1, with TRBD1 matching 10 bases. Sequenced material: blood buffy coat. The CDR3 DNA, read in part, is TGTGCCAGCAGCTTGTTAGGGACAGGGGAGGGA. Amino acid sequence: CASSLLGTGEG. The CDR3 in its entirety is CASSLLGTGEGAFF. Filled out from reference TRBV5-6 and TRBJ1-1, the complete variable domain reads DAGVTQSPTHLIKTRGQQVTLRCSPKSGHDTVSWYQQALGQGPQFIFQYYEEEERQRGNFPDRFSGHQFPNYSSELNVNALLLGDSALYLCASSLLGTGEGAFFGQGTRLTVV.